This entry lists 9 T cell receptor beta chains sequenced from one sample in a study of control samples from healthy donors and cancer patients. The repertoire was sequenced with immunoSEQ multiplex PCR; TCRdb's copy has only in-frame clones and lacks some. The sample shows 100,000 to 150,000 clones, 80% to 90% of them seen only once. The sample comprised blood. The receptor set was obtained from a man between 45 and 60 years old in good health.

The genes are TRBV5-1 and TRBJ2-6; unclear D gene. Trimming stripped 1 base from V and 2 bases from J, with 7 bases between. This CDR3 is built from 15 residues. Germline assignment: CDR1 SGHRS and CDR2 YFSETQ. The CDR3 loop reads CASSLRTTGANVLTF. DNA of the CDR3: TGCGCCAGCAGCTTGAGGACGACTGGGGCCAACGTCCTGACTTTC.

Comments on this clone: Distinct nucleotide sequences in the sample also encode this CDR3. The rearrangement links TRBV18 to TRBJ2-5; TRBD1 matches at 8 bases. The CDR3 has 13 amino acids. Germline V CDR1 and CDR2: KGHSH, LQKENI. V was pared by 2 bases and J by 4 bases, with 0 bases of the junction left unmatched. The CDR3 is CASSPGQGETQYF. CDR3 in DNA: TGTGCCAGCTCACCAGGACAGGGAGAGACCCAGTACTTC.

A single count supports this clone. The CDR3 DNA follows: TGTGCCAGCAGTGAGGCGGCAGTCTATAATTCACCCCTCCACTTT. As protein: CASSEAAVYNSPLHF. The V gene is TRBV6-1, the J gene TRBJ1-6, with D uncertain. The CDR3 runs 15 residues. V lost 3 bases and J lost 3, with 9 bases in between. Germline values: CDR1 MNHNS, CDR2 SASEGT.

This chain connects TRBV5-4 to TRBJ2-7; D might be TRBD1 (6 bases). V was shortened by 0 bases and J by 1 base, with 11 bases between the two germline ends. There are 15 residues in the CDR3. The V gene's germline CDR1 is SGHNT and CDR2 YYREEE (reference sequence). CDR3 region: CASSLDRAHSYEQYF. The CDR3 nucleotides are TGTGCCAGCAGCTTGGACAGGGCACATTCCTACGAGCAGTACTTC.

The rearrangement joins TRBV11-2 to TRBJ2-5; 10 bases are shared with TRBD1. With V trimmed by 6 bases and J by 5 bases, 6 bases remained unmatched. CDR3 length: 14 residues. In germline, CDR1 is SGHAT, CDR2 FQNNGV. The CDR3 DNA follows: TGTGCCAGCAGAGCGACAGGGGGCAGGGAGACCCAGTACTTC. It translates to CASRATGGRETQYF.

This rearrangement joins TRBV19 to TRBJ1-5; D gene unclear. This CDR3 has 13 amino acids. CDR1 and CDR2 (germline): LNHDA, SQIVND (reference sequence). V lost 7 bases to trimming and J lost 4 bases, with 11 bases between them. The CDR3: CASTDRRNQPQHF. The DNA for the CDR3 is TGTGCCAGTACTGATAGAAGGAATCAGCCCCAGCATTTT.

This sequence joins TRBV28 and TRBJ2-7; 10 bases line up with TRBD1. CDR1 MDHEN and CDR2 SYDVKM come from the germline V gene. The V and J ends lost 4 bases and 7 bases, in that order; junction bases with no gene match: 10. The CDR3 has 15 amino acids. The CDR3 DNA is TGTGCCAGCAGTTCGACCGGGACAGGGGTCGGGGAGCAGTACTTC. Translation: CASSSTGTGVGEQYF. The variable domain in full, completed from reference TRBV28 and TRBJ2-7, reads DVKVTQSSRYLVKRTGEKVFLECVQDMDHENMFWYRQDPGLGLRLIYFSYDVKMKEKGDIPEGYSVSREKKERFSLILESASTNQTSMYLCASSSTGTGVGEQYFGPGTRLTVT.

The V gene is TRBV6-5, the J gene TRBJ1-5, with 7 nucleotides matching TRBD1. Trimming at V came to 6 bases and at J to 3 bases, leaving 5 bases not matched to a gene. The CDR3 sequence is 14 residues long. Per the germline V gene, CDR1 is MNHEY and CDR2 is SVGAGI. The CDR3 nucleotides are TGTGCCAGCAGGGGGGACAGTTCCAATCAGCCCCAGCATTTT. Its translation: CASRGDSSNQPQHF.

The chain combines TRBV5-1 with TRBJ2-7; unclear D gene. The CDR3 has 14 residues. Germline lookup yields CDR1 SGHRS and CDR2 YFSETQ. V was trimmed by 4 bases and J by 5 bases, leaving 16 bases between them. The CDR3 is CASSLSSSTDEQYF. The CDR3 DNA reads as TGCGCCAGCAGCCTTTCTTCAAGCACGGACGAGCAGTACTTC. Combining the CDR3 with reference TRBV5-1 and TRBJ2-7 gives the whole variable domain KAGVTQTPRYLIKTRGQQVTLSCSPISGHRSVSWYQQTPGQGLQFLFEYFSETQRNKGNFPGRFSGRQFSNSRSEMNVSTLELGDSALYLCASSLSSSTDEQYFGPGTRLTVT.